The 24 T cell receptor beta chains below were found in one sample sequenced in a study of shared clonotypes between healthy human individuals. Libraries were prepared by immunoSEQ multiplex PCR; TCRdb keeps only in-frame clonotypes and omits some of them. The table includes 600,000 to 750,000 clones, around 91% detected once. What was sequenced was memory CD8+ T cells from PBMCs. Subset reported: CD45RO+ cells pooled with CCR7-negative TemRA cells. These receptors came from a man aged 18-30 years in good health. Some clones in this sample may be carry-over from other donors' samples.

The chain uses TRBV11-2 and TRBJ2-7; tentative D call: TRBD2 (6 bases). Germline CDR1 and CDR2: SGHAT and FQNNGV. This CDR3 comprises 16 residues. V gave up 3 bases and J gave up 4 bases, with 19 bases separating them. CDR3 region: CASSFGGTVYMYEQYF. The CDR3 nucleotides read TGTGCCAGCAGCTTTGGCGGGACTGTTTACATGTACGAGCAGTACTTC.

This sequence joins TRBV27 and TRBJ2-1; D perhaps matches TRBD1 (6 bases). V was shortened by 6 bases and J by 4 bases, with 7 bases between the two germline ends. The CDR3 has 12 amino acids. Germline-derived CDR1 and CDR2 are MNHEY and SMNVEV (reference sequence). The CDR3 spells CASRGAYNEQFF. The CDR3 nucleotides read TGTGCCAGCAGGGGGGCATACAATGAGCAGTTCTTC.

Here the CDR3 DNA reads TGTGCCAGCCCCACGAACGGGAGGGAAAATCAGCCCCAGCATTTT. Translated: CASPTNGRENQPQHF. The chain has TRBV4-2 and TRBJ1-5; D is unresolved. Germline CDR1 LGHNA, CDR2 YNFKEQ. Trimming took 8 bases from V and 4 from J, leaving 18 bases between them. This CDR3 has 15 residues.

The rearrangement uses TRBV12-5 and TRBJ1-1; possible D gene TRBD1, 6 bases. The CDR3 is 14 residues long. V was clipped by 4 bases and J by 0 bases, with 9 bases between them. Germline assignment: CDR1 LGHNT and CDR2 FRNRAP. CDR3 residues: CASGWGAMNTEAFF. For the CDR3, the DNA is TGTGCTAGTGGTTGGGGGGCTATGAACACTGAAGCTTTCTTT.

The chain uses TRBV7-3 and TRBJ2-3, with D hard to call. The CDR3 is 14 residues long. V lost 5 bases, J lost 4 bases, and 13 bases lay in between. Germline assignment: CDR1 SGHTA and CDR2 FQGTGA. The CDR3 protein is CASSPGRWPDTQYF. The CDR3 bases are TGTGCCAGCAGCCCCGGGCGTTGGCCAGATACGCAGTATTTT.

This clone was seen just once. This rearrangement joins TRBV30 to TRBJ2-5; weak D call: TRBD1 (6 bases). The CDR3 runs 15 residues. Per germline, CDR1 GTSNPN and CDR2 SVGIG (reference sequence). Trimming took 2 bases from V and 5 from J, leaving 18 bases between them. CDR3 sequence: CAWSITGHAGETQYF. CDR3 nucleotides: TGTGCCTGGAGTATTACGGGACACGCGGGCGAGACCCAGTACTTC.

The chain combines TRBV9 with TRBJ1-2, with D possibly being TRBD1 (6 bases). The CDR3 runs 15 residues. Trimming removed 6 bases from V and 8 bases from J, with 23 bases in between. CDR1 and CDR2 (germline): SGDLS, YYNGEE. The DNA of the CDR3 is TGTGCCAGCACCGGTTCGGGCAGGGGCGTAGAAGGCTACACCTTC. This gives the protein CASTGSGRGVEGYTF.

The chain couples TRBV6-5 to TRBJ2-2; the D is unclear. The V gene's germline CDR1 is MNHEY and CDR2 SVGAGI. This CDR3 has 12 residues. Trimming shortened V by 7 bases and J by 1 base, and 4 bases separated the two germline ends. CDR3 in amino acids: CASNQNTGELFF. CDR3 bases: TGTGCCAGCAATCAGAACACCGGGGAGCTGTTTTTT.

This clone showed up just once. The chain combines TRBV19 with TRBJ2-3; 7 nucleotides agree with TRBD1. V was clipped by 5 bases and J by 8 bases; unmatched bases: 7. Germline loops: CDR1 LNHDA, CDR2 SQIVND (reference sequence). The CDR3 is 13 amino acids. The CDR3 nucleotides read TGTGCCAGTAGTTTTGACAGGGCCGCTACGCAGTATTTT. Translation gives CASSFDRAATQYF.

DNA of the CDR3: TGTGCCATCAGTGATGGGGGGGGGATGAACACTGAAGCTTTCTTT. Encoded protein: CAISDGGGMNTEAFF. The V and J genes are TRBV10-3 and TRBJ1-1, with D maybe TRBD1 (5 bases). The CDR3 length is 15 residues. CDR1 and CDR2 from the germline V gene are ENHRY and SYGVKD. V gave up 3 bases and J gave up 0 bases, with 11 bases separating them.

CDR3 residues: CASGLGGYNEQFF. The CDR3 nucleotides are TGTGCCAGCGGGCTTGGGGGCTACAATGAGCAGTTCTTC. This chain connects TRBV7-9 to TRBJ2-1; D possibly matches TRBD1 or TRBD2 (5 bases each). The CDR3 totals 13 residues. Trimming removed 8 bases at V and 3 bases at J, with 11 bases between. Germline CDR1 SEHNR, CDR2 FQNEAQ (reference sequence).

This chain uses TRBV13 with TRBJ1-1; D may be TRBD1 (6 bases). The CDR3 is made up of 16 amino acids. V lost 7 bases and J lost 4, with 22 bases in between. Germline lookup yields CDR1 PRHDT and CDR2 FYEKMQ (reference sequence). The CDR3 sequence: CASTLPDGGGSTEAFF. CDR3 DNA sequence: TGTGCCAGCACCTTGCCTGATGGAGGGGGGAGCACTGAAGCTTTCTTT.

The CDR3 DNA reads as TGTGCCAGCAGTGAACGGGCCGGGACCTACGAGCAGTACTTC. Its protein product is CASSERAGTYEQYF. V is TRBV6-4 and J is TRBJ2-7, with TRBD2 as a possible D gene (5 bases). Trimming shortened V by 3 bases and J by 2 bases, and 11 bases separated the two germline ends. The CDR3 is 14 residues long. Germline-derived CDR1 and CDR2 are MRHNA and SNTAGT.

As for this clone: One end of the junction varies from germline; a read error may be responsible. The CDR3 spells CASSPDRAPYNGQFF. The CDR3 DNA reads TGCGCCAGCAGTCCCGACAGGGCGCCCTACAATGGGCAGTTCTTC. This chain links TRBV4-1 with TRBJ2-1; 7 bases line up with TRBD1. The CDR3 sequence is 15 residues long. The V gene's germline CDR1 is MGHRA and CDR2 YSYEKL.

J is TRBJ2-2 and V is TRBV9; D is tentatively TRBD1 or TRBD2 (5 bases each). The CDR3 covers 16 residues. Germline CDR1 and CDR2: SGDLS and YYNGEE. Deletions cut 1 base from V and 2 bases from J, with 12 bases between. CDR3 amino acids: CASSVKGTANTGELFF. DNA of the CDR3: TGTGCCAGCAGCGTAAAAGGGACGGCCAACACCGGGGAGCTGTTTTTT.

Only one count was recorded for this clone. The genes are TRBV19 and TRBJ1-1; the D gene is possibly TRBD1 (5 bases). The CDR3 covers 14 residues. Germline CDR1 is LNHDA and CDR2 is SQIVND (reference sequence). Trimming removed 3 bases from V and 9 bases from J, with 17 bases in between. For the CDR3, the DNA is TGTGCCAGTAGTATTTGGGACCTTACGGGACAAGCTTTCTTT. Translated: CASSIWDLTGQAFF.

The chain couples TRBV27 to TRBJ1-5; tentative D call: TRBD1 (5 bases). V lost 7 bases to trimming and J lost 1 base, with 29 bases between them. The germline CDR1 and CDR2 sequences are MNHEY and SMNVEV (reference sequence). This CDR3 has 20 amino acids. The CDR3 DNA reads as TGTGCCAGCACCCCCTTTGGGGGGAGCATCAGCCTTATGAGCAATCAGCCCCAGCATTTT. This translates into CASTPFGGSISLMSNQPQHF.

This chain joins TRBV5-6 and TRBJ2-7; no clear D gene. The CDR3 length is 14 residues. V was shortened by 1 base and J by 0 bases, with 8 bases between the two germline ends. CDR1 is SGHDT and CDR2 is YYEEEE in the germline V gene. The CDR3 reads CASSLRASSYEQYF. The CDR3 nucleotides read TGTGCCAGCAGCTTGAGGGCCAGCTCCTACGAGCAGTACTTC.

The J gene is TRBJ2-7, the V gene TRBV28, with D perhaps matching TRBD2 (6 bases). Germline CDR1 and CDR2: MDHEN and SYDVKM. V shed 6 bases and J shed 4 bases, with 31 bases lying between them. CDR3 size: 19 residues. CDR3 region: CASRTSHPRSGPPYYEQYF. The CDR3 DNA sequence: TGTGCCAGCAGGACATCCCACCCACGGAGCGGGCCACCTTATTACGAGCAGTACTTC.

V gene TRBV7-9 combines with J gene TRBJ2-7; 8 positions agree with TRBD2. The V gene's germline CDR1 is SEHNR and CDR2 FQNEAQ (reference sequence). Trimming took 3 bases from V and 3 from J; bases not matched to a gene: 4. The CDR3 spans 14 residues. CDR3: CASSFVRGGYEQYF. The CDR3 DNA reads as TGTGCCAGCAGCTTTGTTCGGGGGGGCTACGAGCAGTACTTC.

V gene TRBV4-3 combines with J gene TRBJ1-2; 9 nucleotides align to TRBD1. The CDR3 extends over 17 amino acids. The V and J ends lost 1 base and 5 bases, in that order; junction bases with no gene match: 11. CDR1 is LGHNA and CDR2 is YSLEER in the germline V gene. The CDR3 coding sequence is TGCGCCAGCAGCCAAGGGCTCCGGGACAGGGAGGAATATGGCTACACCTTC. Protein: CASSQGLRDREEYGYTF.

V gene TRBV18 combines with J gene TRBJ2-2, with 12 bases matching TRBD1. The length of the CDR3 is 16 residues. Losses at the gene ends were 3 bases for V and 4 bases for J; bases not matched to a gene: 3. CDR1 KGHSH and CDR2 LQKENI come from the germline V gene. The CDR3 spells CASSPGTGGFTGELFF. The DNA of the CDR3 is TGTGCCAGCTCACCGGGGACAGGGGGCTTCACCGGGGAGCTGTTTTTT.

V and J are TRBV9 and TRBJ2-6; TRBD2 matches at 7 bases. The junction had 6 bases not matched to a gene; V was cut back by 0 bases and J by 0 bases. The CDR3 sequence is 18 residues long. Germline V CDR1 and CDR2: SGDLS, YYNGEE. The CDR3 is CASSVAGWGGSGANVLTF. The CDR3 nucleotides are TGTGCCAGCAGCGTAGCTGGTTGGGGGGGCTCTGGGGCCAACGTCCTGACTTTC.

V gene TRBV27 combines with J gene TRBJ2-7; no firm D call. Germline V CDR1 and CDR2: MNHEY, SMNVEV (reference sequence). CDR3 length equals 14 residues. Trimming shortened V by 5 bases and J by 5 bases, and 16 bases separated the two germline ends. The CDR3 spells CASSPLRAQDEQYF. DNA of the CDR3: TGTGCCAGCAGTCCCCTCCGGGCCCAAGACGAGCAGTACTTC.